These T cell receptor beta chains were read from a single sample in a study of siplizumab effects on memory and regulatory T cells. The protocol was immunoSEQ multiplex PCR, while the TCRdb copy is restricted to in-frame clones and leaves out a portion. This table holds under 70,000 clones, 79% found once. Sequencing used memory CD4+ T cells sorted from blood. Receptors originate from a human donor in good health. The CDR3 runs from the conserved cysteine through the conserved F or W. The D gene is left open where the match is weak. The size entry is marked missing in some rows and otherwise reads once, few, many or a size class.

J | size | V | D | length | DNA | CDR3
TRBJ1-5 | few | TRBV18 | . | 13 | TGTGCCAGCTCACCACCGGGTAATCAGCCCCAGCATTTT | CASSPPGNQPQHF
TRBJ2-3 | . | TRBV7-3 | TRBD2 | 15 | TGTGCCAGCAGCGTACGCGCGGGGGGCACAGATACGCAGTATTTT | CASSVRAGGTDTQYF
TRBJ2-6 | . | TRBV29-1 | . | 17 | TGCAGCCCACCCCGGGACAAAAAAACCTCTGGGGCCAACGTCCTGACTTTC | CSPPRDKKTSGANVLTF
TRBJ1-5 | few | TRBV5-1 | . | 14 | TGCGCCAGCAGCACAGGAGGGAGGGGACAGCCCCAGCATTTT | CASSTGGRGQPQHF
TRBJ1-3 | once | TRBV5-1 | . | 16 | TGCGCCAGCAGCGATGGAACAGGGCACTCTGGAAACACCATATATTTT | CASSDGTGHSGNTIYF
TRBJ2-2 | . | TRBV30 | TRBD1 | 12 | TGTGCCTGGGGGACAGGAAACGGGGAGCTGTTTTTT | CAWGTGNGELFF
TRBJ1-1 | . | TRBV29-1 | TRBD1 | 14 | TGCAGCGTTGGTAGTTCGACAGGGGGCAGTGAAGCTTTCTTT | CSVGSSTGGSEAFF
TRBJ2-3 | few | TRBV10-1 | TRBD1 | 15 | TGCGCCAGCAGTGACGGGACAGGGGGGGCAGATACGCAGTATTTT | CASSDGTGGADTQYF
TRBJ2-1 | . | TRBV27 | TRBD2 | 14 | TGTGCCAGTAGACGGACTAGCGGGTACAATGAGCAGTTCTTC | CASRRTSGYNEQFF
TRBJ1-5 | . | TRBV7-2 | TRBD1 | 16 | TGTGCCAGCAGCTTAGCTTCGGGACAGGGGAATCAGCCCCAGCATTTT | CASSLASGQGNQPQHF
TRBJ2-3 | few | TRBV6-4 | . | 15 | TGTGCCAGCAGTGGTTCGGGCCTCCCCACAGATACGCAGTATTTT | CASSGSGLPTDTQYF
TRBJ2-5 | once | TRBV4-2 | TRBD2 | 16 | TGTGCCAGCAGCCAGGGCCTAGCGGGGATCCAAGAGACCCAGTACTTC | CASSQGLAGIQETQYF
TRBJ2-5 | . | TRBV7-3 | . | 13 | TGTGCCAGCAGCTACAGGGTTCAAGAGACCCAGTACTTC | CASSYRVQETQYF
TRBJ1-6 | . | TRBV28 | . | 15 | TGTGCCAGCAGTTTATACGGGGGGGATAATTCACCCCTCCACTTT | CASSLYGGDNSPLHF
TRBJ2-2 | few | TRBV7-2 | . | 14 | TGTGCCAGCAGCTTAGAACCCAGGTCCGGGGAGCTGTTTTTT | CASSLEPRSGELFF
TRBJ1-3 | . | TRBV19 | . | 15 | TGTGCCACAACCCCCCAGGGAGTGGCTGGAAACACCATATATTTT | CATTPQGVAGNTIYF
TRBJ1-3 | . | TRBV30 | . | 14 | TGTGCCTGGACCCGGGGATCCCCCGGAAACACCATATATTTT | CAWTRGSPGNTIYF
TRBJ1-2 | once | TRBV5-1 | TRBD1 | 16 | TGCGCCAGCAGCAGTTTGGGACAGAGAGCTAACTATGGCTACACCTTC | CASSSLGQRANYGYTF
TRBJ1-3 | . | TRBV7-2 | . | 13 | TGTGCCAGCAGCTTAGAAGGAGGGGGCACCATATATTTT | CASSLEGGGTIYF
TRBJ1-6 | . | TRBV7-9 | . | 14 | TGTGCCAGCAGCTTAGTACAGTCGGATTCACCCCTCCACTTT | CASSLVQSDSPLHF
TRBJ2-3 | once | TRBV7-6 | TRBD2 | 17 | TGTGCCAGCAGCCCACTGGGACTAGCGGGGGGGCTAGATACGCAGTATTTT | CASSPLGLAGGLDTQYF
TRBJ1-1 | few | TRBV27 | . | 14 | TGTGCCAGCAGTTTATTTCCGTGGGGCACTGAAGCTTTCTTT | CASSLFPWGTEAFF
TRBJ2-1 | few | TRBV28 | TRBD1 | 15 | TGTGCCAGCAGGGTTCGGGACAGGGGGCTTGTGGGGCAGTTCTTC | CASRVRDRGLVGQFF
TRBJ2-3 | . | TRBV6-1 | TRBD1 | 15 | TGTGCCAGCAGTGAACCAGGACAGGGGACAGATACGCAGTATTTT | CASSEPGQGTDTQYF
TRBJ2-1 | . | TRBV5-1 | TRBD1 | 14 | TGCGCCAGCTACGGGGACAGGCGAAACAATGAGCAGTTCTTC | CASYGDRRNNEQFF
TRBJ1-2 | . | TRBV5-1 | . | 14 | TGCGCCAGCAGCTTCTGGGACGGGCCTTATGGCTACACCTTC | CASSFWDGPYGYTF
TRBJ1-3 | . | TRBV4-1 | TRBD1 | 17 | TGCGCCAGCAGCCAAGGGCCTCCAGGGGGAAATGGAAACACCATATATTTT | CASSQGPPGGNGNTIYF
TRBJ2-7 | . | TRBV4-3 | . | 15 | TGCGCCAGCAGCCAAGATAAGGCGGCGACCTACGAGCAGTACTTC | CASSQDKAATYEQYF
TRBJ1-1 | . | TRBV28 | . | 15 | TGTGCCAGCAGTTTGGGCCTTGGGATCGGGTTTGGAGCTTTCTTT | CASSLGLGIGFGAFF
TRBJ2-1 | . | TRBV28 | TRBD1 | 16 | TGTGCCAGCAGAACGGACAGGGGAAGGAGCTACAATGAGCAGTTCTTC | CASRTDRGRSYNEQFF
TRBJ2-2 | . | TRBV28 | . | 14 | TGTGCCAGCATCGGGATTGCGAACACCGGGGAGCTGTTTTTT | CASIGIANTGELFF
TRBJ2-3 | . | TRBV18 | TRBD2 | 15 | TGTGCCAGCGTCCCGGGACTAGCGGGCACAGATACGCAGTATTTT | CASVPGLAGTDTQYF
TRBJ1-5 | . | TRBV28 | TRBD1 | 17 | TGTGCCAGCAGTTTTGGGACAGGACCCCTCAGCAATCAGCCCCAGCATTTT | CASSFGTGPLSNQPQHF
TRBJ1-6 | . | TRBV30 | . | 17 | TGTGCCTGGAGTCCACGGACAGTCACCCTGGCTGATTCACCCCTCCACTTT | CAWSPRTVTLADSPLHF
TRBJ1-1 | . | TRBV4-3 | . | 19 | TGCGCCAGCAGCCTCGGAGTTTGGATCCAGGGTGGCATGAACACTGAAGCTTTCTTT | CASSLGVWIQGGMNTEAFF
TRBJ2-1 | . | TRBV28 | TRBD2 | 14 | TGTGCCAGCAGTTTAGGTAGCGGGTACAATGAGCAGTTCTTC | CASSLGSGYNEQFF
TRBJ1-4 | . | TRBV18 | . | 16 | TGTGCCAGCTCACCACTTACGGGGAAACGGGATGAAAAACTGTTTTTT | CASSPLTGKRDEKLFF
TRBJ2-1 | . | TRBV11-3 | . | 13 | TGTGCCAGCAGCTTAGATCAGAGTAGTGAGCAGTTCTTC | CASSLDQSSEQFF
TRBJ2-7 | . | TRBV7-6 | . | 15 | TGTGCCAGCAGCTTAGACGAGGGCTTCTCCTACGAGCAGTACTTC | CASSLDEGFSYEQYF
TRBJ1-2 | . | TRBV7-2 | . | 13 | TGTGCCAGCAGCATCGACAGCTTCTATGGCTACACCTTC | CASSIDSFYGYTF
TRBJ1-6 | . | TRBV7-9 | . | 13 | TGTGCCAGCGAGACAGATTATAATTCACCCCTCCACTTT | CASETDYNSPLHF
TRBJ1-4 | . | TRBV30 | . | 14 | TGTGCCTGGACTGAGGGGTGGGGTCGGGAAAAACTGTTTTTT | CAWTEGWGREKLFF
TRBJ1-2 | once | TRBV7-3 | TRBD1 | 15 | TGTGCCAGCAGCCCCACAGGGGGGGCGACCTATGGCTACACCTTC | CASSPTGGATYGYTF